Presented here are 20 T cell receptor beta chains from one specimen sequenced in a study of blood T cell repertoires in COVID-19. TCRdb's copy holds only in-frame clones and misses some; the assay was immunoSEQ multiplex PCR. Of about 320,000 clones detected, roughly nine tenths appear once; the ten largest clones hold roughly 5%. Sequencing was carried out using PBMCs or T cells enriched from blood (not recorded which). The receptors derive from a man in his sixties who had recovered from COVID-19.

The rearrangement joins TRBV2 to TRBJ1-1; 8 positions match TRBD1. Germline CDR1 reads SNHLY; CDR2 reads FYNNEI. V lost 6 bases and J lost 5; bases outside the gene matches: 8. The CDR3 length is 14 residues. The CDR3 nucleotides are TGTGCCAGCAGAGGGGTCAGGGGGCTTACTGAAGCTTTCTTT. This translates into CASRGVRGLTEAFF.

The rearrangement uses TRBV5-1 and TRBJ2-1, with 12 bases fitting TRBD2. This CDR3 is built from 15 residues. V was pared by 4 bases and J by 2 bases, with 1 base of the junction left unmatched. Germline CDR1 is SGHRS and CDR2 is YFSETQ. This chain's CDR3 is CASSRTSGTYNEQFF. The DNA for the CDR3 is TGCGCCAGCAGCAGGACTAGCGGGACCTACAATGAGCAGTTCTTC. Full variable domain (missing parts from reference TRBV5-1 and TRBJ2-1): KAGVTQTPRYLIKTRGQQVTLSCSPISGHRSVSWYQQTPGQGLQFLFEYFSETQRNKGNFPGRFSGRQFSNSRSEMNVSTLELGDSALYLCASSRTSGTYNEQFFGPGTRLTVL.

This clone has only one observation. The chain combines TRBV11-2 with TRBJ2-7; 9 bases fit TRBD2. The CDR3 is made up of 15 amino acids. CDR1 is SGHAT and CDR2 is FQNNGV in the germline V gene. J lost 1 base, V lost 5 bases, and 6 bases had no gene match. CDR3 in DNA: TGTGCCAGCAGCCGACTAGCGGTAGAGTCCTACGAGCAGTACTTC. It encodes CASSRLAVESYEQYF.

This chain joins TRBV18 and TRBJ2-1; D might be TRBD2 (6 bases). Germline values: CDR1 KGHSH, CDR2 LQKENI. The CDR3 has 11 residues. V was pared by 8 bases and J by 8 bases, with 10 bases between. CDR3 coding DNA: TGTGCCAGCCTCCGGAGGGATGAGCAGTTCTTC. Amino acids: CASLRRDEQFF.

The J gene is TRBJ2-1, the V gene TRBV24-1; 13 bases line up with TRBD2. The junction had 4 bases not matched to a gene; V was cut back by 4 bases and J by 5 bases. Per germline, CDR1 KGHDR and CDR2 SFDVKD. The CDR3 is 16 residues long. This CDR3 is CATSDLGLAGHNEQFF. The DNA of the CDR3 is TGTGCCACCAGTGACCTGGGACTAGCGGGGCACAATGAGCAGTTCTTC.

The gene calls are TRBV2 and TRBJ2-7, with TRBD2 identical over 8 bases. This CDR3 region has 15 residues. J was trimmed by 5 bases and V by 2 bases; bases with no gene match: 8. Germline loops: CDR1 SNHLY, CDR2 FYNNEI. CDR3 in amino acids: CASSESGGDWDEQYF. The DNA of the CDR3 is TGTGCCAGCAGTGAATCCGGGGGGGACTGGGACGAGCAGTACTTC.

The chain couples TRBV3-1 (or the pseudogene TRBV3-2) to TRBJ1-4, with 8 bases lining up with TRBD1. The CDR3 is 18 amino acids. The V segment lost 2 bases and the J segment 6 bases; nucleotides outside the gene matches: 14. Germline V gives CDR1 LGHDT, CDR2 YNNKEL (reference sequence). CDR3 sequence (DNA): TGTGCCAGCAGCCAACTGATTTGGACAGGGAAGATGGATGAAAAACTGTTTTTT. Protein product: CASSQLIWTGKMDEKLFF.

The V and J genes are TRBV18 and TRBJ2-2, with 9 bases that match TRBD2. The germline CDR1 and CDR2 sequences are KGHSH and LQKENI. V lost 3 bases to trimming and J lost 4 bases; unmatched junction nucleotides: 6. This CDR3 is 16 amino acids long. The CDR3 nucleotides read TGTGCCAGCTCACCTACCCTAGCGGGACTCACCGGGGAGCTGTTTTTT. This translates into CASSPTLAGLTGELFF.

The chain employs TRBV28 and TRBJ2-5, with D tentatively TRBD1 (5 bases). This CDR3 has 13 residues. V was clipped by 3 bases and J by 5 bases, with 10 bases between them. Germline V gives CDR1 MDHEN, CDR2 SYDVKM. Here the CDR3 DNA reads TGTGCCAGCAGTTTCAGGGTACGGGAGACCCAGTACTTC. This gives the protein CASSFRVRETQYF.

The chain recombines TRBV5-5 with TRBJ1-2; 8 bases are a match to TRBD1. CDR3 length equals 15 residues. Germline assignment: CDR1 SGHKS and CDR2 YYEKEE (reference sequence). Losses at the gene ends were 3 bases for V and 3 bases for J; bases not matched to a gene: 7. CDR3 in amino acids: CASSSAGGAYYGYTF. The CDR3 DNA reads as TGTGCCAGCAGCTCGGCAGGGGGCGCGTACTATGGCTACACCTTC. Drawing the rest from reference TRBV5-5 and TRBJ1-2, the complete variable domain is DAGVTQSPTHLIKTRGQQVTLRCSPISGHKSVSWYQQVLGQGPQFIFQYYEKEERGRGNFPDRFSARQFPNYSSELNVNALLLGDSALYLCASSSAGGAYYGYTFGSGTRLTVV.

Only one count was recorded for this clone. The chain couples TRBV10-3 to TRBJ2-1, with 9 nucleotides matching TRBD1. CDR1 is ENHRY, CDR2 SYGVKD, per germline. Trimming removed 11 bases from V and 6 bases from J; junction bases left unmatched: 8. The CDR3 spans 13 residues. CDR3 nucleotides: TGTGCCGAATCCGGGACAGGGTTCAATGAGCAGTTCTTC. Translation gives CAESGTGFNEQFF.

The gene calls are TRBV5-1 and TRBJ2-7, with TRBD2 matching 7 bases. Germline CDR1 reads SGHRS; CDR2 reads YFSETQ. Trimming removed 0 bases from V and 7 bases from J; junction bases left unmatched: 10. This CDR3 has 15 amino acids. The CDR3: CASSLGDYEVLEQYF. The CDR3 DNA reads TGCGCCAGCAGCTTGGGGGACTATGAGGTCCTGGAGCAGTACTTC.

A single count supports this clone. The V call is TRBV7-3, the J call TRBJ2-3; 9 nucleotides match TRBD1. The J segment lost 3 bases and the V segment lost 5 bases, leaving 6 bases of the junction unmatched. This CDR3 is built from 15 residues. Looked up from germline, CDR1 is SGHTA and CDR2 is FQGTGA. CDR3 nucleotide sequence: TGTGCCAGCAGCCCTGGGACAGGGAGGACAGATACGCAGTATTTT. Its translation is CASSPGTGRTDTQYF.

V usage is TRBV5-1 and J usage is TRBJ2-1, with 7 bases fitting TRBD2. CDR1 SGHRS and CDR2 YFSETQ come from the germline V gene. This CDR3 comprises 14 residues. The V gene end was trimmed by 0 bases and the J gene end by 6 bases; junction bases not matched to a gene: 3. The CDR3 here is CASSLGAGVNEQFF. The CDR3 bases are TGCGCCAGCAGCTTGGGGGCGGGAGTCAATGAGCAGTTCTTC.

The rearrangement uses TRBV2 and TRBJ2-1; TRBD2 matches at 13 bases. V dropped 10 bases and J dropped 5; count of bases not matched to a gene: 17. The CDR3 is made up of 18 amino acids. Germline V gives CDR1 SNHLY, CDR2 FYNNEI. This chain's CDR3 is CATKGLAGASGLDNEQFF. DNA for the CDR3: TGTGCCACCAAAGGACTAGCGGGAGCCTCGGGTCTCGACAATGAGCAGTTCTTC.

This rearrangement joins TRBV5-5 to TRBJ1-5; 7 bases map to TRBD1. Germline V CDR1 and CDR2: SGHKS, YYEKEE (reference sequence). There are 16 residues in the CDR3. Unmatched junction bases numbered 11, after V lost 4 bases and J lost 4 bases. This chain's CDR3 is CASSHRQGRTNQPQHF. The CDR3 DNA is TGTGCCAGCAGCCATCGACAGGGACGGACTAATCAGCCCCAGCATTTT.

Only one count was recorded for this clone. The rearrangement links TRBV7-3 to TRBJ2-1; 8 nucleotides agree with TRBD2. This CDR3 is built from 16 residues. Unmatched junction bases numbered 11, after V lost 3 bases and J lost 7 bases. The germline V gene has CDR1 SGHTA and CDR2 FQGTGA. Here the CDR3 DNA reads TGTGCCAGCAGCTTCTACCCGGGCAGCGGGAGAAATGAGCAGTTCTTC. It translates to CASSFYPGSGRNEQFF.

The chain joins TRBV3-1 (or the pseudogene TRBV3-2) to TRBJ1-2; 7 bases fit TRBD1. With V trimmed by 4 bases and J by 7 bases, 6 bases remained unmatched. The CDR3 is 13 amino acids. Germline loops: CDR1 LGHDT, CDR2 YNNKEL (reference sequence). CDR3 coding DNA: TGTGCCAGCAGCCTAGGGGGCTCGAGTGGCTACACCTTC. It specifies CASSLGGSSGYTF.

The chain employs TRBV5-1 and TRBJ2-1; 12 bases fit TRBD2. Per germline, CDR1 SGHRS and CDR2 YFSETQ. This CDR3 contains 16 residues. Trimming removed 3 bases from V and 2 bases from J; junction bases left unmatched: 3. The CDR3 DNA reads TGCGCCAGCAGCTCTGGACTAGCGGGAACCTACAATGAGCAGTTCTTC. This codes for CASSSGLAGTYNEQFF.

V usage is TRBV29-1 and J usage is TRBJ2-1, with D maybe TRBD2 (6 bases). V was shortened by 3 bases and J by 3 bases, with 12 bases between the two germline ends. The V gene's germline CDR1 is SQVTM and CDR2 ANQGSEA. CDR3 size: 14 residues. The CDR3 DNA sequence: TGCAGCGTTGAGGGGACTGGCAGCTACAATGAGCAGTTCTTC. It codes for CSVEGTGSYNEQFF.